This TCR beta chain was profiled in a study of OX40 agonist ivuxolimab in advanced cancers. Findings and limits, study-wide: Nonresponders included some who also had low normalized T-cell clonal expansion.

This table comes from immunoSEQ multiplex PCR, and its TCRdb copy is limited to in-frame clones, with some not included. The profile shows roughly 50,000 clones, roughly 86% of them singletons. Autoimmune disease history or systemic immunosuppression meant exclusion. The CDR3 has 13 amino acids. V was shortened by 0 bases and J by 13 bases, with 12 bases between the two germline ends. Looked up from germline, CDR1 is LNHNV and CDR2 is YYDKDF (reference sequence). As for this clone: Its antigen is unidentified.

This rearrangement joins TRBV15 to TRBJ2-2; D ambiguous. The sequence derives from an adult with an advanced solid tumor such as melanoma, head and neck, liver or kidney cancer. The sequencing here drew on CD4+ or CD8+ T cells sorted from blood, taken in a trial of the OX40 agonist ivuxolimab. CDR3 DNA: TGTGCCACCAGCAGAGACAGTCTAGTAGGGCTGTTTTTT. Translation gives CATSRDSLVGLFF.